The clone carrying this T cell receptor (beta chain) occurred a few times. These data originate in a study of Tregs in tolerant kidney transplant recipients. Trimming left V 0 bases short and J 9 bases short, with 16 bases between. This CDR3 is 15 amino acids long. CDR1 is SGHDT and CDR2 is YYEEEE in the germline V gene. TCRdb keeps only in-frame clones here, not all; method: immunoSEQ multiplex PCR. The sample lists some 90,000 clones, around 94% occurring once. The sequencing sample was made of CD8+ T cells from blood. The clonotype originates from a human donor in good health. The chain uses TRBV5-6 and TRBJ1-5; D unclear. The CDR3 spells CASSLAWEFAGPQHF. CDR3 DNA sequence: TGTGCCAGCAGCTTGGCCTGGGAATTCGCCGGGCCCCAGCATTTT.